This T cell receptor (beta chain) was captured by sequencing in a study of T cell responses to AZD1222 COVID-19 vaccine. Here immunoSEQ multiplex PCR was the method, and the copy in TCRdb shows in-frame clones only, minus some. The table includes 90,000 to 130,000 clones, approximately 90% detected once. The CDR3 consists of 15 residues. Trimming took 0 bases from V and 4 from J; bases not matched to a gene: 2. Germline V gene data show CDR1 as KGHSH and CDR2 as LQKENI. The sequence came from an adult in good health. The chain combines TRBV18 with TRBJ1-3; 8 positions agree with TRBD1. The sequences come from peripheral blood, collected on day 0 of AZD1222 vaccination. CDR3 bases: TGTGCCAGCTCACCACCGGGACAGGTCGGAAACACCATATATTTT. It is translated as CASSPPGQVGNTIYF.